A selection of T cell receptor beta chains follows, all from one sample in a study of T cells in narcolepsy. Data came from immunoSEQ multiplex PCR; TCRdb stores just in-frame clones and leaves some out. The sample has roughly 40,000 clones, about 85% seen once; the top ten hold approximately 1.5%. Sequenced material: CD45RA- memory CD4+ T cells from PBMCs. The receptors come from a human donor with narcolepsy. CDR3s include the opening cysteine and the closing phenylalanine or tryptophan. Each record gives: D gene, clone size, J gene, V gene, CDR3 DNA, CDR3 protein. The D gene is left open where the match is weak. Not all rows give a size; the values are once, few, many and, for expanded clones, a class.

d_gene: -; abundance: -; j_gene: TRBJ2-3; v_gene: TRBV14; CDR3nt: TGTGCCAGCAGTCGACTAGTTATCACAGATACGCAGTATTTT; CDR3aa: CASSRLVITDTQYF
d_gene: -; abundance: -; j_gene: TRBJ1-5; v_gene: TRBV28; CDR3nt: TGTGCCACCTTTGGTCCGGGCACTAGCAATCAGCCCCAGCATTTT; CDR3aa: CATFGPGTSNQPQHF
d_gene: -; abundance: -; j_gene: TRBJ2-1; v_gene: TRBV20-1; CDR3nt: TGCAGTGCTAGCGATTACAATGAGCAGTTCTTC; CDR3aa: CSASDYNEQFF
d_gene: TRBD2; abundance: -; j_gene: TRBJ2-3; v_gene: TRBV11-2; CDR3nt: TGTGCCAGCAGCACCATAGCGGGAACTCGCACAGATACGCAGTATTTT; CDR3aa: CASSTIAGTRTDTQYF
d_gene: -; abundance: -; j_gene: TRBJ1-2; v_gene: TRBV19; CDR3nt: TGTGCCAGTAGTATCAGTCGATATGGCTACACCTTC; CDR3aa: CASSISRYGYTF
d_gene: -; abundance: once; j_gene: TRBJ1-1; v_gene: TRBV5-4; CDR3nt: TGTGCCAGCAGCCCTAGTCTCTCCTGGGTCTCACCGAACACTGAAGCTTTCTTT; CDR3aa: CASSPSLSWVSPNTEAFF
d_gene: TRBD1; abundance: -; j_gene: TRBJ2-7; v_gene: TRBV6-1; CDR3nt: TGTGCCAGCAGATCCGGACAGGGAAGCTACGAGCAGTACTTC; CDR3aa: CASRSGQGSYEQYF
d_gene: -; abundance: -; j_gene: TRBJ1-2; v_gene: TRBV5-6; CDR3nt: TGTGCCAGCAGCCCCCCTGGGACCTGGACTGGCTACACCTTC; CDR3aa: CASSPPGTWTGYTF
d_gene: -; abundance: -; j_gene: TRBJ1-1; v_gene: TRBV7-9; CDR3nt: TGTGCCAGCAGCTTTCCAGGGTCTCAGAACACTGAAGCTTTCTTT; CDR3aa: CASSFPGSQNTEAFF
d_gene: -; abundance: -; j_gene: TRBJ2-2; v_gene: TRBV9; CDR3nt: TGTGCCAGCAGCGTAGGGGTGATTCAGGGTTCCGGGGAGCTGTTTTTT; CDR3aa: CASSVGVIQGSGELFF
d_gene: -; abundance: once; j_gene: TRBJ2-7; v_gene: TRBV4-3; CDR3nt: TGCGCCAGCAGCCAAACCGTGAACTCCTACGAGCAGTACTTC; CDR3aa: CASSQTVNSYEQYF
d_gene: TRBD1; abundance: once; j_gene: TRBJ2-1; v_gene: TRBV9; CDR3nt: TGTGCCAGCAGCTCTCACGGGACAGGGGACAATGAGCAGTTCTTC; CDR3aa: CASSSHGTGDNEQFF
d_gene: TRBD2; abundance: -; j_gene: TRBJ2-1; v_gene: TRBV11-2; CDR3nt: TGTGCCAGCAGCTTAGATCTAGCGGTAGCCGAGCAGTTCTTC; CDR3aa: CASSLDLAVAEQFF
d_gene: TRBD1; abundance: -; j_gene: TRBJ2-7; v_gene: TRBV6-6; CDR3nt: TGTGCCAGCAGGTTCCAGGGGGTATCCTACGAGCAGTACTTC; CDR3aa: CASRFQGVSYEQYF
d_gene: TRBD2; abundance: -; j_gene: TRBJ2-5; v_gene: TRBV9; CDR3nt: TGTGCCAGCAGCCCCCACGGGAGTAGCGGGGGACAAGAGACCCAGTACTTC; CDR3aa: CASSPHGSSGGQETQYF
d_gene: TRBD1; abundance: -; j_gene: TRBJ2-5; v_gene: TRBV5-4; CDR3nt: TGTGCCAGCAGCACATCCGGGACAGGGGTGTTGGACTTC; CDR3aa: CASSTSGTGVLDF
d_gene: -; abundance: -; j_gene: TRBJ2-4; v_gene: TRBV5-1; CDR3nt: TGCGCCAGCATATTATGTCCGATTGTAGCCAAAAACATTCAGTACTTC; CDR3aa: CASILCPIVAKNIQYF
d_gene: -; abundance: -; j_gene: TRBJ1-6; v_gene: TRBV9; CDR3nt: TGTGCCAGCAGCGTAGCTACGGGGAGAAATAATTCACCCCTCCACTTT; CDR3aa: CASSVATGRNNSPLHF
d_gene: -; abundance: -; j_gene: TRBJ1-2; v_gene: TRBV2; CDR3nt: TGTGCCAGCAGTGAGGACCCCGGGCCCTATGGCTACACCTTC; CDR3aa: CASSEDPGPYGYTF
d_gene: TRBD2; abundance: -; j_gene: TRBJ2-1; v_gene: TRBV7-2; CDR3nt: TGTGCCAGCAGCTTAGTTGCTAGCGGGGGCGATGAGCAGTTCTTC; CDR3aa: CASSLVASGGDEQFF
d_gene: TRBD1; abundance: -; j_gene: TRBJ2-7; v_gene: TRBV11-3; CDR3nt: TGTGCCAGCAGCCCACAGGGGGGCTACGAGCAGTACTTC; CDR3aa: CASSPQGGYEQYF
d_gene: TRBD2; abundance: -; j_gene: TRBJ2-5; v_gene: TRBV6-1; CDR3nt: TGTGCCAGCAGGGTAGCGGGGGGGATACAAGAGACCCAGTACTTC; CDR3aa: CASRVAGGIQETQYF
d_gene: TRBD2; abundance: -; j_gene: TRBJ2-1; v_gene: TRBV5-6; CDR3nt: TGTGCCAGCAGCTCCTTAGCTGAGGCGGGGGGGGCAAGTGAGCAGTTCTTC; CDR3aa: CASSSLAEAGGASEQFF
d_gene: -; abundance: few; j_gene: TRBJ2-7; v_gene: TRBV7-6; CDR3nt: TGTGCCAGCAGCGTCGCCCCGGTAGGTTCTACCTACGAGCAGTACTTC; CDR3aa: CASSVAPVGSTYEQYF
d_gene: TRBD1; abundance: -; j_gene: TRBJ1-1; v_gene: TRBV16; CDR3nt: TGTGCCAGCAGTCTAAGAGCCCCGGGACAGTTGAACACTGAAGCTTTCTTT; CDR3aa: CASSLRAPGQLNTEAFF